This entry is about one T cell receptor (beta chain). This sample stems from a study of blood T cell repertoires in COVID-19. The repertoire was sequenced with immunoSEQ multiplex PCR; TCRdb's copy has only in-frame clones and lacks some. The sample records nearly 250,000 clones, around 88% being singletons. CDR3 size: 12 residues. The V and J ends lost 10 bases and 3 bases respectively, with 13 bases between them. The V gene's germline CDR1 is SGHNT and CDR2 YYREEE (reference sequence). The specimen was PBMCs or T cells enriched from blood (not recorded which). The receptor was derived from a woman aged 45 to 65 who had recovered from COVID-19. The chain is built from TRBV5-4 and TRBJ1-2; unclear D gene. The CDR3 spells CAAWRADYGYTF. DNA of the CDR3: TGTGCCGCCTGGAGGGCCGACTATGGCTACACCTTC.